The 10 T cell receptor beta chains given below trace back to one sample, sequenced in a study of OX40 agonist ivuxolimab in advanced cancers. The table came from immunoSEQ multiplex PCR; TCRdb's copy has only in-frame clones and leaves some out. This sample has 25,000 to 30,000 clones; around 80% occur once, and the top ten carry about 14%. The sample here was CD4+ or CD8+ T cells sorted from blood, taken in a trial of the OX40 agonist ivuxolimab. The receptor set was obtained from an adult with an advanced solid tumor such as melanoma, head and neck, liver or kidney cancer.

In its sample, this clone is medium-sized. The V gene is TRBV10-2, the J gene TRBJ2-1; 7 bases are shared with TRBD2. The CDR3 is made up of 15 amino acids. The J segment lost 3 bases and the V segment lost 2 bases, leaving 4 bases of the junction unmatched. From germline, CDR1 is WSHSY and CDR2 SAAADI. The CDR3 loop is CASSERWGGYNEQFF. The CDR3 DNA reads TGCGCCAGCAGTGAGAGGTGGGGGGGCTACAATGAGCAGTTCTTC.

This clone was detected once. V gene TRBV7-7 combines with J gene TRBJ1-2; D gene unclear. In germline, CDR1 is SSHAT, CDR2 FNYEAQ (reference sequence). V was clipped by 3 bases and J by 4 bases, with 12 bases between them. CDR3 size: 14 residues. CDR3 amino acids: CASSLTPGRYGYTF. CDR3 sequence (DNA): TGTGCCAGCAGCTTGACGCCAGGCCGCTATGGCTACACCTTC.

The chain carries TRBV6-4 and TRBJ2-1; D is ambiguous. The CDR3 sequence is 15 residues long. Germline V gene data show CDR1 as MRHNA and CDR2 as SNTAGT. V was trimmed by 4 bases and J by 0 bases, leaving 10 bases between them. CDR3 region: CASSVTESSYNEQFF. CDR3 sequence (DNA): TGTGCCAGCAGTGTTACAGAGAGCTCCTACAATGAGCAGTTCTTC.

About this clone itself: A junction boundary mismatches the germline segment, possibly from a read error. This rearrangement joins TRBV27 to TRBJ2-2, with 8 bases lining up with TRBD1. CDR3 length equals 14 residues. CDR1 MNHEY and CDR2 SMNVEV come from the germline V gene (reference sequence). This chain's CDR3 is CASPCRGLDRGAVF. CDR3 nucleotides: TGTGCCAGTCCCTGCAGGGGGCTGGACCGGGGAGCTGTTTTT.

This clone was found a few times. J is TRBJ1-1 and V is TRBV7-9; D is undetermined. Trimming took off 1 base at V and 3 bases at J, with 3 bases between the two ends. Looked up from germline, CDR1 is SEHNR and CDR2 is FQNEAQ (reference sequence). The CDR3 contains 12 residues. CDR3 in DNA: TGTGCCAGCAGCTTAGGGTACACTGAAGCTTTCTTT. This codes for CASSLGYTEAFF.

This clone is judged medium-sized (0.01 to 0.1%). The chain combines TRBV18 with TRBJ1-5; D uncertain. The V end lost 0 bases, the J end lost 6 bases, and 3 bases lay between the germline ends. The germline gives CDR1 KGHSH, CDR2 LQKENI. The CDR3 is 12 amino acids. In nucleotides, the CDR3 is TGTGCCAGCTCACCACCGGGTCAGCCCCAGCATTTT. It specifies CASSPPGQPQHF.

This clone was recorded a few times. The gene calls are TRBV11-2 and TRBJ2-3; 13 positions agree with TRBD2. The CDR3 has 18 amino acids. Germline assignment: CDR1 SGHAT and CDR2 FQNNGV. V gave up 8 bases and J gave up 2 bases; unmatched junction bases: 13. CDR3 sequence: CASSSGGLAGLYTDTQYF. The CDR3 nucleotides are TGTGCCAGCTCCTCGGGGGGACTAGCGGGGTTATACACAGATACGCAGTATTTT.

This chain connects TRBV4-2 to TRBJ1-1; possibly TRBD1 for D (5 bases). Deletions cut 5 bases from V and 4 bases from J, with 14 bases between. Germline assignment: CDR1 LGHNA and CDR2 YNFKEQ. This CDR3 has 14 amino acids. In DNA form, the CDR3 reads TGTGCCAGCAGCTTGTCGGGGGACGGCACTGAAGCTTTCTTT. Its protein product is CASSLSGDGTEAFF.

The J gene is TRBJ1-1, the V gene TRBV19; no clear D. The germline V and J ends were trimmed by 2 bases and 3 bases, with 13 bases remaining between them. This CDR3 has 15 residues. Germline lookup yields CDR1 LNHDA and CDR2 SQIVND (reference sequence). The CDR3 is CASSISRPTDTEAFF. DNA for the CDR3: TGTGCCAGTAGTATAAGCCGCCCGACGGACACTGAAGCTTTCTTT.

The chain combines TRBV6-5 with TRBJ2-3; D is ambiguous. Germline CDR1 reads MNHEY; CDR2 reads SVGAGI. V lost 6 bases and J lost 1, with 5 bases in between. The CDR3 runs to 12 residues. CDR3 region: CASRSGTDTQYF. In DNA form, the CDR3 reads TGTGCCAGCAGAAGCGGCACAGATACGCAGTATTTT.